Listed here is a single T cell receptor beta chain. Trimming cost V 4 bases and J 3 bases, with 9 bases left between them. The CDR3 spans 13 residues. Germline CDR1 is LGHDT and CDR2 is YNNKEL (reference sequence). The entry originates in a study of blood T cells in healthy people across ages. With a J-beta primer mix and a sample-barcoded 5' primer, a second PCR ran about 7 to 11 cycles. A single record per CDR3 protein comes from TCRdb applying MiXCR to the 5' RACE reads. Counted here are 270,000 or so distinct CDR3 sequences, around 27% occurring once; the ten biggest clones make up 29%. The J gene is TRBJ1-2, the V gene TRBV3-1; D is unclear. This sequence was found in a woman in her 70s in good health. The material sequenced was blood. The CDR3 sequence is CASSPRWDYGYTF. The CDR3 DNA reads TGTGCCAGCAGCCCTCGGTGGGACTATGGCTACACCTTC.